The T cell receptor (beta chain) under discussion was sequenced for a study of shared clonotypes between healthy human individuals (dated by TCRdb to 2019 to 2021). Context from the whole study: The cohort comprised a couple of women and a few men aged 18 to 49 years. For each donor, CD4 naive and CD4 memory were each given three plates, CD8 naive was given two plates, and CD8 memory was given one plate. The study deeply sequenced blood TCR repertoires of five healthy adults to estimate repertoire size and the extent of clonotype sharing between individuals. To increase sequencing depth and limit assay-specific biases, different laboratories used diverse techniques to prepare libraries and sequence TCR repertoires. Between about 0.8 and 9 billion PBMCs per donor were obtained by leukapheresis. General study outcomes and caveats: Only blood was sampled, and tissue TCR repertoires likely differ from those in blood. Because the study included a small number of donors, the genetic and exposure-history diversity represented was limited. Pairwise subsampling indicated that sequencing depth was expected to affect the degree of clonotype sharing among donors. Naive subsets generally had larger estimated clonotype richness than memory subsets. Approximately 5% of naive CD4, roughly 3.6% of naive CD8, about 2.1% of memory CD4, and 0.4% of memory CD8 clonotypes were shared across several donors. Compared with non-shared clonotypes, the clonotypes found in all four sorted-subset donors had higher generation probabilities. Even with the large sequencing depth, rarefaction of the sorted-subset datasets indicated that sequencing was incomplete.

This clone was counted once. This clone's antigen is unknown. No much larger clone exists at a distance of one base, and base qualities are not known. Healthy HIV-negative adults with no recently reported acute infections or vaccinations were included as donors. All donors were Caucasian adults living in Nashville, Tennessee, USA. Magnetic negative selection was used to enrich CD4+ T cells, after which naive cells were positively selected on CD45RA and the negative fraction became the memory subset. Blood was obtained by leukapheresis, after which PBMCs were separated by Ficoll-Histopaque density gradient centrifugation and cryopreserved in liquid nitrogen vapor phase. Analytical flow cytometry was used to check the purity and quantity of every magnetically sorted T cell population. Each sorted fraction had its genomic DNA isolated and then quantified by UV absorbance on a Nanodrop 2000c. Taken from cysteine to phenylalanine, the CDR3 has 16 residues. The only DNA kept is the CDR3, 48 bases in frame from the first base. Trimming removed 0 bases from V and 4 bases from J, leaving 13 bases between the germline ends. The germline V gene encodes CDR1 MGHRA and CDR2 YSYEKL.

Using the deep immunoSEQ assay, multiplex PCR amplified TCR CDR3 regions from genomic DNA. For each cell subset, the extracted genomic DNA was distributed evenly across all wells of several immunoSEQ 96-well plates, and each plate served as one replicate. For sorted subsets, 200 ng of genomic DNA, equivalent to 25,000 to 35,000 T cell genomes, went into each replicate PCR. Purified libraries were quantified with a Qubit 3.0 fluorometer, sized on a Bioanalyzer 2100, and re-quantified with the KAPA Library Quantification kit. Every immunoSEQ 96-well plate was sequenced on a separate single-read 150-cycle Illumina NextSeq 550 flow cell. As for how the authors treated the data: Because only junctional sequences without quality scores were contained in the immunoSEQ output, filtering matching that applied to full-length reads could not be performed. To assign V/J genes and CDR3, sequences were annotated against IMGT germline references using PyIR, a Python wrapper for IgBLAST v1.9. Reads were removed for weak V/J assignments (E-value above 1e-6), missing CDR3, stop codons, out-of-frame junctions, or ambiguous translated residues. A V3J clonotype was defined by an identical inferred V gene, J gene, and CDR3 amino acid sequence. To compute the percentage overlap between repertoires, the number of shared unique clonotypes was divided by the size of the smaller repertoire. Three approaches were used to assess repertoire richness: RTK rarefaction, the Chao1 estimator, and Recon v2.1 estimates of unobserved clonotypes. Generation probabilities were computed with OLGA for all TCRbeta clonotypes obtained by the gDNA method from several donors. The table comes from immuneACCESS by way of TCRdb, which keeps in-frame sequences with V and J called. Part of the clones is missing from these tables; in studies checked, under half for an unresolved V gene and the rest for unknown reasons. The DNA gave D and trimming, while V, J and clone size come from that table. The table for this sample lists roughly 2.2 million clones; about nine tenths of them were counted only once. 0.3% to 0.4% of the sample is held by the ten biggest clonotypes.

This receptor chain uses TRBV4-1 and TRBJ2-1, with the D gene possibly TRBD1 or TRBD2, each one fitting 6 bases. The sample consisted of naive CD4+ T cells from PBMCs. In the paper's terms, the cell subset or site label means: CD45RA+ positively selected. The receptor comes from a young man in good health. Some clones in this sample may be carry-over from other donors' samples. In nucleotides, the sequence is TGCGCCAGCAGCCAAGATGGAACAGGGAGGTACAATGAGCAGTTCTTC. This codes for CASSQDGTGRYNEQFF.